The entry below gives a single T cell receptor beta chain sequence along with its context. The antigen is not known. Described time point: baseline, week 1 (first vaccination visit). Noted treatment: pre-vaccination baseline after standard-of-care therapy. Using immunoSEQ multiplex PCR, the repertoire was profiled, and TCRdb retains in-frame clones only, with some absent. This table holds 65,000 to 70,000 clones, about 86% found once. This specimen belongs to a study of a mutant IDH1 vaccine in newly diagnosed glioma. Findings and caveats of the study: Under 95% of patients showed vaccine-induced immune responses across multiple MHC alleles. Top peripheral T cell clonotype shifts appeared unrelated to pseudoprogression.

The V end lost 2 bases, the J end lost 0 bases, and 10 bases lay between the germline ends. Germline CDR1 MNHEY, CDR2 SVGAGI. This CDR3 spans 15 amino acids. This clonotype was obtained from a woman under 30 with glioma. Some clones in this sample may be carry-over from other donors' samples. This chain joins TRBV6-5 and TRBJ1-1; D may be TRBD1 (6 bases). The specimen comprised peripheral blood mononuclear cells (PBMCs), sampled from a glioma patient treated with radiotherapy, temozolomide or both. The CDR3 nucleotides are TGTGCCAGCAGTTACCGCAGGACAGTGAACACTGAAGCTTTCTTT. Translation gives CASSYRRTVNTEAFF.